The 20 T cell receptor beta chains reported below all come from one sample, sequenced in a study of T cell changes during pregnancy in multiple sclerosis (dated by TCRdb to between 2019 and 2020). Library method: the immunoSEQ multiplex PCR assay. TCRdb carries this immuneACCESS record with in-frame sequences only. Its versions omit some clonotypes, under half of them owing to an unresolved V gene in the studies checked, with the rest unexplained. The sample table contains almost 50,000 clones; only one count was recorded for around nine tenths of them. Roughly 0.34% of the sample goes to the ten largest clones. The material was CD4+ T cells from peripheral blood mononuclear cells, obtained in the second trimester of pregnancy. These receptors all stem from a female donor in good health, enrolled as a control in a pregnancy study.

The rearrangement joins TRBV5-5 to TRBJ1-2; D is unresolved. Between the trimmed V and J ends, which lost 7 bases and 7 bases, there was a span of 17 bases. Germline CDR1 SGHKS, CDR2 YYEKEE (reference sequence). The CDR3 has 13 amino acids. This CDR3 is CASSPTEVPGYTF. CDR3 in DNA: TGTGCCAGCTCCCCCACGGAGGTTCCTGGCTACACCTTC. Variable domain in full (rest from reference TRBV5-5 and TRBJ1-2): DAGVTQSPTHLIKTRGQQVTLRCSPISGHKSVSWYQQVLGQGPQFIFQYYEKEERGRGNFPDRFSARQFPNYSSELNVNALLLGDSALYLCASSPTEVPGYTFGSGTRLTVV.

Details on this clone: One junction end does not reproduce the germline sequence, and a read error may be involved. The rearrangement uses TRBV7-9 and TRBJ1-2; D perhaps matches TRBD1 (5 bases). CDR1 is SEHNR and CDR2 is FQNEAQ in the germline V gene (reference sequence). The CDR3 extends over 14 amino acids. CDR3 DNA: TGTGCCAGCAGCTTATTTCTACGGGACTATGACTACACCTTC. This gives the protein CASSLFLRDYDYTF.

The rearrangement links TRBV5-5 to TRBJ1-2, with D uncertain. CDR3 length: 14 amino acids. CDR1 SGHKS and CDR2 YYEKEE come from the germline V gene (reference sequence). V was cut by 0 bases and J by 3 bases, with 9 bases left in between. CDR3 in DNA: TGTGCCAGCAGCTTGGCGACACTAGACTATGGCTACACCTTC. This translates into CASSLATLDYGYTF.

V and J are TRBV9 and TRBJ2-1, with a tentative D call TRBD1 (6 bases). This CDR3 contains 12 residues. V lost 3 bases and J lost 10, with 11 bases in between. Per the germline V gene, CDR1 is SGDLS and CDR2 is YYNGEE. This CDR3 reads CASSAAGTEQFF. CDR3 DNA sequence: TGTGCCAGCAGCGCCGCAGGGACAGAGCAGTTCTTC.

The chain uses TRBV19 and TRBJ2-3, with 7 bases aligning to TRBD1. The CDR3 extends over 14 amino acids. Germline V gene lookup returns CDR1 LNHDA and CDR2 SQIVND (reference sequence). J gave up 2 bases and V 5 bases, and 4 bases lay outside the gene matches. Here the CDR3 reads CASSHRGYTDTQYF. CDR3 nucleotides: TGTGCCAGTAGTCACAGGGGTTACACAGATACGCAGTATTTT. The full variable domain, in which reference TRBV19 and TRBJ2-3 provide the parts outside the CDR3, is DGGITQSPKYLFRKEGQNVTLSCEQNLNHDAMYWYRQDPGQGLRLIYYSQIVNDFQKGDIAEGYSVSREKKESFPLTVTSAQKNPTAFYLCASSHRGYTDTQYFGPGTRLTVL.

This chain uses TRBV11-3 with TRBJ1-5; 7 bases agree with TRBD1. The J segment lost 16 bases and the V segment lost 5 bases, leaving 11 bases of the junction unmatched. The CDR3 consists of 12 residues. Per germline, CDR1 SGHNT and CDR2 YENEEA. The CDR3: CASSPRQGPIHF. CDR3 bases: TGTGCCAGCAGCCCTCGACAGGGTCCAATCCATTTT.

This chain joins TRBV7-2 and TRBJ1-1; D possibly corresponds to TRBD1 (6 bases). This CDR3 is built from 14 residues. Germline V gene data show CDR1 as SGHTA and CDR2 as FQGNSA. Trimming removed 5 bases at V and 3 bases at J, with 13 bases between. The DNA of the CDR3 is TGTGCCAGCAGCCACAGGGTGTCGGACACTGAAGCTTTCTTT. As protein: CASSHRVSDTEAFF.

V usage is TRBV10-3 and J usage is TRBJ1-3; D uncertain. Germline V gene lookup returns CDR1 ENHRY and CDR2 SYGVKD. V gave up 3 bases and J gave up 0 bases, with 9 bases separating them. CDR3 length: 15 amino acids. Here the CDR3 reads CAISESELSGNTIYF. CDR3 sequence (DNA): TGTGCCATCAGTGAAAGTGAACTCTCTGGAAACACCATATATTTT.

The chain uses TRBV7-2 and TRBJ1-1; TRBD1 matches 9 bases. Trimming cost V 6 bases and J 6 bases; bases outside gene matches: 8. The CDR3 sequence is 14 residues long. Germline V lookup: CDR1 SGHTA, CDR2 FQGNSA. The chain's CDR3 is CASSRQGDVSEAFF. The CDR3 region has the DNA TGTGCCAGCAGTCGACAGGGGGACGTCTCTGAAGCTTTCTTT.

The J gene is TRBJ1-1, the V gene TRBV6-5; D is undetermined. Germline values: CDR1 MNHEY, CDR2 SVGAGI. The CDR3 spans 15 residues. Trimming removed 4 bases from V and 4 bases from J, with 16 bases in between. The CDR3 region has the DNA TGTGCCAGCAGTTCCGACTCGAGGAGCCTCACTGAAGCTTTCTTT. Encoded protein: CASSSDSRSLTEAFF.

The J gene is TRBJ1-1, the V gene TRBV15; 9 nucleotides line up with TRBD1. CDR1 and CDR2 (germline): LNHNV, YYDKDF (reference sequence). The junction had 10 bases not matched to a gene; V was cut back by 0 bases and J by 2 bases. The CDR3 covers 18 residues. The CDR3 here is CATSREVLEGQGNTEAFF. In DNA form, the CDR3 reads TGTGCCACCAGCAGAGAAGTACTAGAGGGACAGGGAAACACTGAAGCTTTCTTT.

This clone appeared a few times. V usage is TRBV23-1 and J usage is TRBJ1-6, with 7 bases identical to TRBD1. TRBV23-1 is noted as an ORF with a role that remains uncertain. The CDR3 contains 14 residues. The trim removed 4 bases at V and 6 bases at J, leaving 3 bases unmatched. The CDR3 region is CASSPRQGNSPLHF. The CDR3 DNA follows: TGCGCCAGCAGTCCCCGACAGGGTAATTCACCCCTCCACTTT.

The J gene is TRBJ1-4, the V gene TRBV7-8; D might be TRBD1 (6 bases). Deletions cut 0 bases from V and 8 bases from J, with 25 bases between. This CDR3 has 19 amino acids. CDR1 is SGHVS, CDR2 FQNEAQ, per germline. The chain's CDR3 is CASSLARLVRATGFEKLFF. The CDR3 nucleotides read TGTGCCAGCAGCTTAGCGCGTCTCGTCAGGGCGACAGGCTTCGAAAAACTGTTTTTT.

This chain uses TRBV5-1 with TRBJ2-1; TRBD1 matches at 10 bases. Germline V gene lookup returns CDR1 SGHRS and CDR2 YFSETQ. CDR3 size: 17 residues. Losses at the gene ends were 2 bases for V and 5 bases for J; bases not matched to a gene: 10. CDR3 sequence (DNA): TGCGCCAGCAGCTTAGTAGGGGGGACAGGGGTTAACAATGAGCAGTTCTTC. It is translated as CASSLVGGTGVNNEQFF.

The chain carries TRBV7-9 and TRBJ2-2; TRBD1 agrees at 9 bases. The germline CDR1 and CDR2 sequences are SEHNR and FQNEAQ (reference sequence). Trimming removed 4 bases from V and 5 bases from J; junction bases left unmatched: 5. The CDR3 has 15 residues. The CDR3 here is CASSSRDRDTGELFF. CDR3 nucleotides: TGTGCCAGCAGCTCCCGGGACAGGGATACCGGGGAGCTGTTTTTT.

The CDR3 sequence is CASSSDGGSYNEQFF. The DNA of the CDR3 is TGTGCCAGCAGTTCAGACGGGGGCTCCTACAATGAGCAGTTCTTC. The J gene is TRBJ2-1, the V gene TRBV2, with D perhaps matching TRBD2 (6 bases). Germline V lookup: CDR1 SNHLY, CDR2 FYNNEI. V lost 5 bases to trimming and J lost 0 bases, with 11 bases between them. The CDR3 has 15 amino acids.

The chain links TRBV4-2 to TRBJ2-1; perhaps TRBD2 as D (5 bases). Trimming stripped 2 bases from V and 4 bases from J, with 21 bases between. CDR1 and CDR2 (germline): LGHNA, YNFKEQ. The CDR3 is 18 amino acids. CDR3 protein: CASSQFDVGGGEYNEQFF. DNA of the CDR3: TGTGCCAGCAGCCAATTCGACGTGGGCGGAGGAGAATACAATGAGCAGTTCTTC.

This sequence joins TRBV19 and TRBJ1-2; 11 bases map to TRBD1. Germline V lookup: CDR1 LNHDA, CDR2 SQIVND (reference sequence). The CDR3 is 16 residues long. The V and J ends lost 7 bases and 2 bases, in that order; junction bases with no gene match: 9. CDR3 sequence: CASTSDRGRGNYGYTF. The CDR3 bases are TGTGCCAGTACCTCGGACAGGGGGCGCGGAAACTATGGCTACACCTTC. Drawing the rest from reference TRBV19 and TRBJ1-2, the complete variable domain is DGGITQSPKYLFRKEGQNVTLSCEQNLNHDAMYWYRQDPGQGLRLIYYSQIVNDFQKGDIAEGYSVSREKKESFPLTVTSAQKNPTAFYLCASTSDRGRGNYGYTFGSGTRLTVV.

This clone was detected once. V gene TRBV28 combines with J gene TRBJ2-4, with a weak D call TRBD1 (5 bases). Per the germline V gene, CDR1 is MDHEN and CDR2 is SYDVKM. The CDR3 is 13 residues long. Deletions cut 3 bases from V and 8 bases from J, with 11 bases between. The CDR3 sequence: CASSLGQGHIQYF. The CDR3 DNA reads TGTGCCAGCAGTTTGGGGCAGGGCCACATTCAGTACTTC. Filled out from reference TRBV28 and TRBJ2-4, the complete variable domain reads DVKVTQSSRYLVKRTGEKVFLECVQDMDHENMFWYRQDPGLGLRLIYFSYDVKMKEKGDIPEGYSVSREKKERFSLILESASTNQTSMYLCASSLGQGHIQYFGAGTRLSVL.

The V and J genes are TRBV6-5 and TRBJ1-4, with 7 bases that match TRBD1. Trimming removed 5 bases from V and 5 bases from J; junction bases left unmatched: 2. The CDR3 contains 13 residues. Germline CDR1 reads MNHEY; CDR2 reads SVGAGI. In DNA form, the CDR3 reads TGTGCCAGCAGTAGGGACAGAAATGAAAAACTGTTTTTT. It codes for CASSRDRNEKLFF.